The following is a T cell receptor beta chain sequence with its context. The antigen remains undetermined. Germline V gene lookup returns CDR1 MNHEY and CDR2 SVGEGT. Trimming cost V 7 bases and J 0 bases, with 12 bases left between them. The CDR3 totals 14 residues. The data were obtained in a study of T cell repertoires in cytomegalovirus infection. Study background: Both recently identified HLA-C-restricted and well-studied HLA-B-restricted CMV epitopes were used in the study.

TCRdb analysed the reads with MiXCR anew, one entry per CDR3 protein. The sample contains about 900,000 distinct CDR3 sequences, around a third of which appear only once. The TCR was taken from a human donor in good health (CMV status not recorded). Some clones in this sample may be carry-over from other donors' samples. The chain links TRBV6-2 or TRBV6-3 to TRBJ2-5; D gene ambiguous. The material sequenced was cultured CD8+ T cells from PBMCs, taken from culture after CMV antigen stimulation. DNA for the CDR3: TGTGCCAGCACTCCTACGGTGTACCAAGAGACCCAGTACTTC. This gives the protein CASTPTVYQETQYF.